This T cell receptor (beta chain) was observed in a study of T cell changes during pregnancy in multiple sclerosis. This CDR3 spans 15 amino acids. Trimming took 3 bases from V and 1 from J, leaving 15 bases between them. Germline V gene lookup returns CDR1 GTSNPN and CDR2 SVGIG (reference sequence). Clones were read by immunoSEQ multiplex PCR, and TCRdb kept only the in-frame ones, dropping some. The table lists 65,000 to 85,000 clones, more than 80% of them singletons, with 0.21% in the top ten. A few counts support this clone. The chain recombines TRBV30 with TRBJ1-1, with D possibly being TRBD1 (6 bases). This receptor was taken from a female donor with multiple sclerosis, enrolled in a pregnancy study. The material was CD4+ T cells from peripheral blood mononuclear cells, obtained before pregnancy. The CDR3 loop is CAWSVPDRQNTEAFF. DNA of the CDR3: TGTGCCTGGAGCGTTCCGGACAGACAGAACACTGAAGCTTTCTTT.